Reported below is one TCR beta chain. Other DNA sequences in this sample translate to the same CDR3. This sample is drawn from a study of blood T cell repertoires in COVID-19. Study information: The United States, Italy and Spain supplied acute and convalescent COVID-19 samples. From T cells, B-cell-depleted T cells, or PBMCs came the material, which was cDNA or gDNA.

Repertoires were generated with immunoSEQ multiplex PCR, while TCRdb's copy carries only in-frame clones and drops some. The sample gives around 130,000 clones, approximately 87% of which show up once; approximately 2.3% is in the top ten. The junction had 1 base not matched to a gene; V was cut back by 1 base and J by 5 bases. The CDR3 has 16 amino acids. Germline CDR1 is MGHDK and CDR2 is SYGVNS. The rearrangement uses TRBV25-1 and TRBJ2-2, with 13 bases lining up with TRBD2. The TCR sequence derives from a woman in her forties or fifties with acute or convalescent COVID-19. Sample: peripheral blood. The CDR3 protein is CASSEWGLAGTGELFF. Written as DNA, the CDR3 is TGTGCCAGCAGTGAATGGGGACTAGCGGGGACCGGGGAGCTGTTTTTT.